What follows are 4 T cell receptor beta chains derived from one specimen sequenced in a study of T cell changes during pregnancy in multiple sclerosis. The data were produced by immunoSEQ multiplex PCR, yet TCRdb's version contains in-frame clones alone and is incomplete. The sample carries 65,000 to 80,000 clones, just over 90% recorded once. The sequenced sample was peripheral blood, obtained in the third trimester of pregnancy. The receptor set was obtained from a female donor with multiple sclerosis, enrolled in a pregnancy study.

This clone was seen a few times. The rearrangement joins TRBV10-3 to TRBJ1-1; D gene ambiguous. Trimming stripped 2 bases from V and 0 bases from J, with 10 bases between. Looked up from germline, CDR1 is ENHRY and CDR2 is SYGVKD. The CDR3 contains 15 residues. The CDR3 region is CAISEPGLMNTEAFF. In DNA form, the CDR3 reads TGTGCCATCAGTGAGCCTGGACTGATGAACACTGAAGCTTTCTTT.

The chain couples TRBV7-8 to TRBJ2-1; 12 nucleotides agree with TRBD1. The CDR3 runs 15 residues. V was pared by 4 bases and J by 4 bases, with 2 bases of the junction left unmatched. Germline CDR1 SGHVS, CDR2 FQNEAQ. CDR3 amino acids: CASSSGQGAYNEQFF. In DNA form, the CDR3 reads TGTGCCAGCAGCTCGGGACAGGGGGCTTACAATGAGCAGTTCTTC.

This clone was counted a single time. The chain recombines TRBV7-7 with TRBJ1-4; TRBD1 might be the D (5 bases). Trimming took off 5 bases at V and 8 bases at J, with 12 bases between the two ends. Germline lookup yields CDR1 SSHAT and CDR2 FNYEAQ (reference sequence). This CDR3 region has 13 residues. DNA of the CDR3: TGTGCCAGCAGCCCAGACAGAGGAGAAAAACTGTTTTTT. This translates into CASSPDRGEKLFF.

The chain carries TRBV5-1 and TRBJ2-7, with 8 nucleotides matching TRBD1. This CDR3 comprises 16 residues. The germline V gene has CDR1 SGHRS and CDR2 YFSETQ. J was trimmed by 2 bases and V by 4 bases; bases with no gene match: 11. The CDR3 spells CASSLPRQGSPYEQYF. The CDR3, as DNA: TGCGCCAGCAGCCTGCCGAGACAGGGGTCCCCCTACGAGCAGTACTTC.